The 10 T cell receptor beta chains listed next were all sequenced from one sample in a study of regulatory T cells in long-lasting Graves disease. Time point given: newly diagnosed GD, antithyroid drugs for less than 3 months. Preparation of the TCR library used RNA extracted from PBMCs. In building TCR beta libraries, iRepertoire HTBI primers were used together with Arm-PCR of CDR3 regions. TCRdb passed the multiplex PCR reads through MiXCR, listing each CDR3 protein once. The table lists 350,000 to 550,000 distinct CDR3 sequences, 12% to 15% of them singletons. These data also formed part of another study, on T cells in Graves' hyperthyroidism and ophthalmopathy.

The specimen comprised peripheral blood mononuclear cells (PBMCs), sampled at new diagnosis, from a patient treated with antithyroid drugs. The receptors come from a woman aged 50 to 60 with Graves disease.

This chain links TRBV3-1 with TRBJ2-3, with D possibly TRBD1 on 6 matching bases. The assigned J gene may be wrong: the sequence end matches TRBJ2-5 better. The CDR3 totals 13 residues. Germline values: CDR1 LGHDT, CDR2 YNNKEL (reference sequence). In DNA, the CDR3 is TGTGCCAGCAGCCACGGGACAACGAGTGGCCAGTACTTC. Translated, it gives CASSHGTTSGQYF.

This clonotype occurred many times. The CDR3 is CASSEIETQYF. The DNA for the CDR3 is TGTGCCAGCAGTGAAATAGAGACCCAGTACTTC. The J gene is TRBJ2-5, the V gene TRBV6-1; D is undetermined. The CDR3 contains 11 residues. V lost 2 bases and J 4 bases, leaving 2 bases between the germline ends. Germline CDR1 and CDR2: MNHNS and SASEGT.

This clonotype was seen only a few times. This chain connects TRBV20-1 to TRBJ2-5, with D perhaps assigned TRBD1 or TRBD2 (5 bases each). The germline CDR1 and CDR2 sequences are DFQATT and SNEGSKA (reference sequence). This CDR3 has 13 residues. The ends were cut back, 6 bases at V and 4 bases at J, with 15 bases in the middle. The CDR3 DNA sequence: TGCAGTGCGCAGGGACCGAACCGAGAGACCCAGTACTTC. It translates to CSAQGPNRETQYF.

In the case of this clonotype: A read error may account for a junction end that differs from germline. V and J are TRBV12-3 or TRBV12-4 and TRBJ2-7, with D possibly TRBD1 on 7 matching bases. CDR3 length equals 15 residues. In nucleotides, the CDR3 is TGTGCCAGCAACGGAGGGACAGTTTCTACCTACGAGCGGTACTTC. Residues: CASNGGTVSTYERYF.

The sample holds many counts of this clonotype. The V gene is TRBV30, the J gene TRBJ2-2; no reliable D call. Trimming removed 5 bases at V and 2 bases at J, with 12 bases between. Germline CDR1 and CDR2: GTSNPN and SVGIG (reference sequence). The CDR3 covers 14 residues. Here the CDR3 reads CAWRALGNTGELFF. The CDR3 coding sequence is TGTGCCTGGCGAGCTCTAGGAAACACCGGGGAGCTGTTTTTT.

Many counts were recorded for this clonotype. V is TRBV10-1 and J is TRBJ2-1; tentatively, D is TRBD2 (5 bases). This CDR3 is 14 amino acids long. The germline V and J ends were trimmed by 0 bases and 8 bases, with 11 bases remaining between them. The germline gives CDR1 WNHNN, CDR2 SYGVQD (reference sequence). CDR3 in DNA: TGCGCCAGCAGTGAGTCTCAGCTAGCCTATGAGCAGTTCTTC. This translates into CASSESQLAYEQFF.

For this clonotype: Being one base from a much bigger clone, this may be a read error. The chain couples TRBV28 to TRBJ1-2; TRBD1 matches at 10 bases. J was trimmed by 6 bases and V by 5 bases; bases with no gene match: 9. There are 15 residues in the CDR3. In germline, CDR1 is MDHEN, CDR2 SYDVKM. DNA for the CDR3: TGTGCCAGCAGTCACACCGGGACAGGGGCCCATGGCTACACCTTC. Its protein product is CASSHTGTGAHGYTF.

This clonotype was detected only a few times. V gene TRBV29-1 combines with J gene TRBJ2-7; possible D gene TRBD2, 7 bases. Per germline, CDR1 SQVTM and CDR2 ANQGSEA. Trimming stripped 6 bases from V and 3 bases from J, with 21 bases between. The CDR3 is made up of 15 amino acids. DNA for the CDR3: TGCAGCGTCGACTCCACCACGGGGGGCAGCTACGAGCAGTACTTC. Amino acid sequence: CSVDSTTGGSYEQYF.

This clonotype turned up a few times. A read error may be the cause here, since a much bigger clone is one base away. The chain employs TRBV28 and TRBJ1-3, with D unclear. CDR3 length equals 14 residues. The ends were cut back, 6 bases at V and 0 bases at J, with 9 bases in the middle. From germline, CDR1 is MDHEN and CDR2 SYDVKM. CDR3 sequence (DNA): TGTGCCAGCAGCCACAGCCTCTCTGGAAACACCATATATTTT. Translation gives CASSHSLSGNTIYF.

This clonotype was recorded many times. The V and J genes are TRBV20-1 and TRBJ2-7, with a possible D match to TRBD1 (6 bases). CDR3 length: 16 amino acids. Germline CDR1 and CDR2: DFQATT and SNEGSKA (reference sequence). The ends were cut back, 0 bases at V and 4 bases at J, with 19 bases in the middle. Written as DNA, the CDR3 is TGCAGTGCTAGAGATCCGCTCAGGGGTGAGGCATACGAGCAGTACTTC. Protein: CSARDPLRGEAYEQYF.